This TCR beta chain was observed in a study of blood T cell repertoires in COVID-19. On the study more broadly: Both acute and convalescent COVID-19 samples were obtained from the United States, Italy and Spain. PBMCs, B-cell-depleted T cells, or T cells were the source of the cDNA or gDNA that made up the material.

The junction had 9 bases not matched to a gene; V was cut back by 5 bases and J by 8 bases. Germline assignment: CDR1 MNHEY and CDR2 SMNVEV (reference sequence). The CDR3 is made up of 15 amino acids. Per the study methods: For nucleated cells, counts were estimated from reference gene primer amplification. Sequenced by immunoSEQ multiplex PCR; TCRdb stores in-frame clones only, minus some. For V, J and clone size, that table is used; D and trimming come from the DNA. Found here are 55,000 to 80,000 clones, 70% to 80% of them singletons; the top ten hold approximately 18%. The sequence was obtained from a man in his 60s with acute or convalescent COVID-19. The sample taken for sequencing was peripheral blood. V usage is TRBV27 and J usage is TRBJ2-1, with 10 bases aligning to TRBD2. The CDR3 loop is CASSLLAGVVDEQFF. CDR3 DNA: TGTGCCAGCAGTCTCCTAGCGGGAGTTGTGGATGAGCAGTTCTTC.